This record concerns one T cell receptor (beta chain) sequence. The data derive from a study of blood T cell repertoires in COVID-19. Produced via immunoSEQ multiplex PCR; TCRdb's table is partial and in-frame only. The sample has a few hundred thousand clones; about four fifths are singletons. Trimming left V 5 bases short and J 3 bases short, with 13 bases between. The length of the CDR3 is 14 residues. In germline, CDR1 is MGHDK, CDR2 SYGVNS. The J gene is TRBJ1-2, the V gene TRBV25-1, with D perhaps matching TRBD1 (5 bases). This sequence originates from a woman in her thirties or forties who had recovered from COVID-19. The sequenced material came from peripheral blood. The DNA for the CDR3 is TGTGCCAGCAGTTGGGGGGGAGAGTACTATGGCTACACCTTC. Encoded protein: CASSWGGEYYGYTF.